This TCR beta chain originates from a study of human T cells and chemical hapten exposure. One entry per CDR3 protein results from TCRdb running MiXCR on the RACE reads. The table includes fewer than 70,000 distinct CDR3 sequences, approximately 6.7% detected once. V was shortened by 4 bases and J by 3 bases, with 18 bases between the two germline ends. CDR3 length: 15 residues. Per the germline V gene, CDR1 is DFQATT and CDR2 is SNEGSKA (reference sequence). Time point specified: pre-sensitization, week 0. Treatment denoted: therapeutic diphenylcyclopropenone sensitization with weekly scalp DPC. This TCR derives from a woman in her twenties or thirties with alopecia areata. Some clones in this sample may be carry-over from other donors' samples. The specimen was whole blood, collected in connection with sensitization to the hapten diphenylcyclopropenone (DPC). The chain carries TRBV20-1 and TRBJ1-1; possibly TRBD1 for D (5 bases). The CDR3 region is CSATLWGVGDTEAFF. CDR3 sequence (DNA): TGCAGTGCTACCCTCTGGGGGGTCGGGGACACTGAAGCTTTCTTT.